This TCR beta chain emerged from a study of cytotoxic CD8 clonotypes in ibrutinib-treated CLL (dated by TCRdb to the early 2020s). About the full investigation: The cohort had over ten relapsed/refractory and more than 14 treatment-naive patients; 17 to 18 were IGHV unmutated. Responses were partial in some 24 patients and complete in 2; after median around 66 months follow-up, some 15 stayed in remission and 12 progressed. Samples at response were collected after a median of around twelve months of treatment, with a range of about 6 to 36 months. On average, each sample yielded 255,043 productive templates and 94,082 productive rearrangements. Longitudinal samples were available for about 30% of the 86 trial participants. Cryopreserved peripheral blood mononuclear cells were collected at three points: before therapy, at response, and at either sustained remission or disease progression. Patients were still on ibrutinib when every remission and progressive disease sample was collected. What the authors observed across the whole study: Sustained-remission and progressing patients did not have matched sampling times, and lymph node repertoires were not examined. Baseline clonality was found to be higher than that of age-matched healthy donors and was strongly correlated with circulating CD8+ T-cell counts. Clonality increased at ibrutinib response, stayed stable in sustained remission, and fell back toward baseline at progression. Public clonotypes were found to be uncommon and were observed to contract or remain stable during treatment; the increase in clonality was shown to reflect expansion of private clonotypes at ibrutinib response.

Note on this clone: Its antigen has not been determined. Base quality data are lacking; no much larger clone is found one base away.

Each clonotype received, on average, 10x coverage in deep resolution sequencing performed on a MiSeq, where the target depth lay between 1 in 1 million and 1 in 200,000 T cells. The immunoSEQ hsTCRB Kit was used to generate TCR beta libraries. Concerning the study's data processing: Data were analyzed with ImmunoSEQ Data Assistant and ImmunoSEQ Analyzer, with V, D and J genes assigned per IMGT definitions. Clonality, which ranges from 0 to 1, was calculated as one minus the normalized Shannon entropy of productive rearrangement frequencies. Only overrepresented clonotypes making up at least 0.05% of each patient's repertoire were included in the public clonotype analysis. About a dozen repertoires from age-matched healthy donors, obtained from immuneACCESS, served as clonality controls. In its TCRdb copy, this immuneACCESS table keeps in-frame sequences only and misses some clones. Where compared with another copy, unresolved V genes explain less than half of these, and the others have no known cause. V and J calls and clone size are as listed in that table; D and trimming were resolved from the DNA. In all, the sample holds under 300,000 clones, and roughly four fifths of those were seen once. The ten largest clonotypes hold about 5% of the sample.

In light of the paper, this sample's time point label describes: progressive disease on ibrutinib. For TCR beta library preparation, approximately 2 micrograms of genomic DNA were isolated from cryopreserved PBMCs. Longitudinal blood samples from CLL patients on ibrutinib monotherapy underwent high-throughput TCR beta sequencing. The patients took part in an open-label, single-center phase 2 trial of ibrutinib monotherapy. As encoded in the germline V gene, CDR1 is SGHRS while CDR2 is YFSETQ. V sheds 5 bases and J sheds 7 bases, leaving 12 bases between their ends. There are 12 amino acids in the CDR3, from cysteine to phenylalanine inclusive. The only DNA kept is the CDR3, 36 bases in frame from the first base.

This sequence uses TRBV5-1 and TRBJ1-2, with no confidently assigned D gene. This material consisted of PBMCs, taken at disease progression, from a patient treated with ibrutinib. The origin of this receptor is a human donor with chronic lymphocytic leukemia. This receptor carries the CDR3 CASSGEGLGYTF. The nucleotide sequence reads TGCGCCAGCAGTGGGGAAGGCCTTGGCTACACCTTC.